This T cell receptor beta chain is from a study of low-dose radiotherapy and immunotherapy resistance in tumors. The overall study: Radiation delivery to Cohort 1 consisted of 0.5 Gy per fraction every 2 weeks, summing to 6.5 Gy. Dosing of intravenous cyclophosphamide at 200 mg/m2 occurred every two weeks and took place one day prior to radiation and immunotherapy.

TRAV- and TRBV-specific primers, spanning alpha and beta chains, primed first-strand cDNA. Amplification, which lasted 15 to 20 PCR cycles, used a constant-region primer and V-primer adapter to amplify TCRs. TCRdb reprocessed the reads via MiXCR and lists one record per CDR3 protein. The top ten hold 5.5% to 7% of the sample, which has roughly 17,000 distinct CDR3 sequences, about 70% seen once. The therapy administered to donors comprised nivolumab, ipilimumab, aspirin, low-dose cyclophosphamide and low-dose radiotherapy. The presence of advanced solid tumors lacking tumor-infiltrating lymphocytes characterized eligible patients. The sequence derives from a human donor with advanced metastatic prostate, ovarian, gallbladder or colorectal cancer (not recorded which). This table probably holds off-target reads from a library built for another chain.

In DNA form, the CDR3 reads TGTGCCATCGGGGCAGATTGGATATCCTACGAGCAGTACTTC. This sequence encodes CAIGADWISYEQYF. This chain connects TRBV10-3 to TRBJ2-7; possible D gene TRBD1, 5 bases. In germline, CDR1 is ENHRY, CDR2 SYGVKD. The CDR3 runs to 14 residues. V was shortened by 8 bases and J by 1 base, with 15 bases between the two germline ends.